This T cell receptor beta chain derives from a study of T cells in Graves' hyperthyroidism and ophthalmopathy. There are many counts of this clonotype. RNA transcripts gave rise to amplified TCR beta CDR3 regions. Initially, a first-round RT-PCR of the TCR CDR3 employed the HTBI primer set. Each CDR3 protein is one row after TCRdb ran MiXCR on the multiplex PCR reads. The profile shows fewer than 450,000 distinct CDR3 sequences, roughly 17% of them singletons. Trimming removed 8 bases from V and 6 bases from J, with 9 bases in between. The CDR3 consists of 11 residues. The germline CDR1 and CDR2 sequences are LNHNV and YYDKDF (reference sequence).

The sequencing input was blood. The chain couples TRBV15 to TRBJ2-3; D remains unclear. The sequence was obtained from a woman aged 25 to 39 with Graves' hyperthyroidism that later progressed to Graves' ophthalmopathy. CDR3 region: CATGVGDTQYF. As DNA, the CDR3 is TGTGCCACCGGGGTCGGGGATACGCAGTATTTT.